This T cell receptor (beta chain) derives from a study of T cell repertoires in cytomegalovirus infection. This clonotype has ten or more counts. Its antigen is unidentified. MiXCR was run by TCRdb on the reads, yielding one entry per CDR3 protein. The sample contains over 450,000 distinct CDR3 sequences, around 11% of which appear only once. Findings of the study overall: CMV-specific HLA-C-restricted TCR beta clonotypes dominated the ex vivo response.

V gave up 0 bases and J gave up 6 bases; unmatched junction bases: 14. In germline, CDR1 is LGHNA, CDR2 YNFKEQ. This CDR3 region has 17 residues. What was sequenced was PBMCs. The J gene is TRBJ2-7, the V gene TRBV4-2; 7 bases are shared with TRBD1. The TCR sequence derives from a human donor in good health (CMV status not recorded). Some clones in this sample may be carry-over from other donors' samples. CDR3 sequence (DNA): TGTGCCAGCAGCCAAGAGGCGAGACAGGGTGGTATACGCGAGCAGTACTTC. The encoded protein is CASSQEARQGGIREQYF.